Sequencing of this TCR beta chain was carried out in a study of T cell repertoires in cytomegalovirus infection (dated by TCRdb to about 2019). As for the study more broadly: Because public TCR beta signatures pointed to carriage of CMV infection together with the matching HLA type, the HLA type of each donor mattered for the analysis.

The paper's findings and limits, for the study overall: Cumulative frequency of public TCR beta family members discriminated carriers of CMV infection plus the relevant HLA type in this cohort and an independent roughly 320-donor cohort. The ex vivo response was dominated by HLA-C-restricted CMV-specific TCR beta clonotypes, which also provided the single most frequent clonotype in two of eight donors.

Worth noting for this clonotype: No cognate antigen has been identified for it. The sample holds no much larger clone one base away, and base qualities are not on file.

Sequencing was carried out with an Illumina HiSeq 1500. The public reads were run again by TCRdb, first through fastp at Q25 and then through MiXCR, and only productive beta chains were kept. For every CDR3 protein sequence, its rows merge into one entry that carries the most common genes and DNA. A total of about 450,000 distinct CDR3 sequences appear in this sample, approximately 33% of them only once. Together, the top ten hold roughly an eighth of the sample. The receptor's source is a human donor in good health (CMV status not recorded). Some clones in this sample may be carry-over from other donors' samples. Sequenced sample: PBMCs.

The CDR3 amino acid sequence is: CASSQSGGGALETQYF. The DNA reads as follows: TGCGCCAGCAGTCAATCAGGCGGGGGGGCGTTAGAGACCCAGTACTTC. The rearranged chain carries TRBV23-1 and TRBJ2-5; 9 of the junction bases match TRBD2. TRBV23-1 is treated as an ORF (open reading frame) with a function not yet certain. The junction shows trimming of 0 bases on V and 4 bases on J, and the gene matches do not reach 6 bases of it. Including the terminal cysteine and phenylalanine, the CDR3 comprises 16 residues. The entry retains the CDR3 DNA only, 48 bases that are in frame from base 1.